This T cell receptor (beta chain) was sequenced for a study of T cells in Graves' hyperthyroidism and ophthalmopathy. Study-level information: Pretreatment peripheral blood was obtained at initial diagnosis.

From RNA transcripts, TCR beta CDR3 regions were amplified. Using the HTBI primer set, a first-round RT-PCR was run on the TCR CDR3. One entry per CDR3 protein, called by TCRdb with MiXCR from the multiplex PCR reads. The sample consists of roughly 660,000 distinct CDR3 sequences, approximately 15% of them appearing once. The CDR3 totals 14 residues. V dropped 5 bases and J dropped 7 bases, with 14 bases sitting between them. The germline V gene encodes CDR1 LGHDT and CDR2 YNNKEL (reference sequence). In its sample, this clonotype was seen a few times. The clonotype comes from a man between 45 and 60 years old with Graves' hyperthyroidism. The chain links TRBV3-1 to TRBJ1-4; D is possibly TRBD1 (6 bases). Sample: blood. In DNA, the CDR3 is TGTGCCAGCAGCAGGGGACATGGGGCTGAAAAACTGTTTTTT. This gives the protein CASSRGHGAEKLFF.